This record concerns one T cell receptor beta chain sequence. Germline V gene data show CDR1 as MDHEN and CDR2 as SYDVKM. J was trimmed by 4 bases and V by 5 bases; bases with no gene match: 7. This CDR3 is 15 amino acids long. The source of the sample is a study of blood T cell repertoires in COVID-19. Turning to the study itself: Sources were T cells, B-cell-depleted T cells, or PBMCs; the material itself was cDNA or gDNA.

Sequencing was performed with immunoSEQ multiplex PCR; in TCRdb, only in-frame clones are kept and a portion is missing. The repertoire includes roughly 160,000 clones, approximately 88% of them detected once, and around 4% sits in the top ten. V and J are TRBV28 and TRBJ1-4; TRBD1 agrees at 7 bases. This clonotype was sampled from a woman aged 60-75 years who had recovered from COVID-19. The sequencing input was peripheral blood. CDR3 sequence: CASSLTGQNNEKLFF. In DNA, the CDR3 is TGTGCCAGCAGTCTAACGGGACAGAATAATGAAAAACTGTTTTTT.